This T cell receptor (beta chain) was recovered during a study of blood T cell repertoires in COVID-19. Trimming cost V 6 bases and J 3 bases, with 5 bases left between them. Looked up from germline, CDR1 is MDHEN and CDR2 is SYDVKM. This CDR3 has 11 amino acids. This clone appeared once. Sequenced by immunoSEQ multiplex PCR; TCRdb stores in-frame clones only, minus some. The top ten hold around 0.6% of the sample, which has around 450,000 clones, about 90% seen once. The chain uses TRBV28 and TRBJ1-1; no clear D. Input material: PBMCs or T cells enriched from blood (not recorded which). The source is a man between 18 and 29 years old who had recovered from COVID-19. CDR3 sequence: CASRGDTEAFF. CDR3 sequence (DNA): TGTGCCAGCAGGGGCGACACTGAAGCTTTCTTT.